This TCR beta chain is drawn from a study of blood T cells in healthy people across ages. This CDR3 region has 12 residues. Looked up from germline, CDR1 is DFQATT and CDR2 is SNEGSKA (reference sequence). With a J-beta primer mix and a sample-barcoded 5' primer, a second PCR ran about 7 to 12 cycles. The template-switch adaptor was a 5' adaptor with 12 random nucleotides. It tagged each cDNA molecule. TCRdb processed the 5' RACE reads anew with MiXCR; each CDR3 protein has one entry. Of just over 800,000 distinct CDR3 sequences in the sample, around 68% are singletons; the top ten hold approximately 30%.

Sequenced: blood. The gene calls are TRBV20-1 and TRBJ1-2, with 8 bases identical to TRBD1. This clonotype originated in a man aged 25-45 years in good health. In DNA, the CDR3 is TGCACCCCAGGACAGGGAGACTATGGCTACACCTTC. This encodes CTPGQGDYGYTF.